This TCR beta chain was identified in a study of graft-versus-host responses after intestinal transplantation. Sequencing was performed with immunoSEQ multiplex PCR; in TCRdb, only in-frame clones are kept and a portion is missing. The table records 3,000 to 4,000 clones, 85% of them present only once. The germline CDR1 and CDR2 sequences are MNHEY and SMNVEV (reference sequence). The CDR3 runs 12 residues. Study-wide findings and caveats: Early post-transplant HvG declines were associated with peak circulating GvH clone levels. Among recipient marrow samples, GvH clones were found; some appeared first in ileum or blood. Clonal ratios of graft-versus-host to host-versus-graft in allografts were high for patients exhibiting graft-donor T cell macrochimerism.

Processing was applied to graft tissue in order to liberate intraepithelial and lamina propria lymphocytes. As to this clone: Its antigen is unknown.

Sample: ileum tissue, taken approximately 97 weeks after intestinal transplant. The clonotype originates from a human patient who received an intestinal transplant, so some T cells may come from the graft donor. The gene calls are TRBV27 and TRBJ2-5; no clear D. The J call is in doubt because the DNA end fits TRBJ2-7 better. The CDR3 nucleotides are TGTGCCAGCGGGAAGGTTCTGGGCGAGCAGTACTTC. It yields the protein CASGKVLGEQYF.